These T cell receptor beta chains were read from a single sample in a study of blood T cell repertoires in COVID-19. Sequencing used immunoSEQ multiplex PCR; TCRdb keeps in-frame clones, though not all of them. The sample yields fewer than 100,000 clones, about 89% seen once. The sample consisted of peripheral blood. Receptors were obtained from a human donor with acute or convalescent COVID-19. The donor label of this sample is uncertain. The CDR3 runs from the conserved cysteine through the conserved F or W. The D gene is left open where the match is weak. The listing skips clone size in some rows; elsewhere it reads once, few, many or a size class.

V	J	size	D	DNA	CDR3
TRBV6-2/TRBV6-3	TRBJ1-2	NA	NA	TGTGCCAGCAGCCACAGGGAGTATGGCTACACCTTC	CASSHREYGYTF
TRBV7-9	TRBJ2-7	once	NA	TGTGCCAGCAGCTTAGGGGGCATCTACGAGCAGTACTTC	CASSLGGIYEQYF
TRBV5-4	TRBJ1-1	NA	NA	TGTGCCAGCAGCTTGGCCGGCACAGGGACTGAAGCTTTCTTT	CASSLAGTGTEAFF
TRBV3-1/TRBV3-2	TRBJ2-2	NA	NA	TGTGCCAGCAGCCAAAAGTGGGGGCCAGGAACCGGGGAGCTGTTTTTT	CASSQKWGPGTGELFF
TRBV2	TRBJ1-2	NA	TRBD1	TGTGCCAGCAGTGGGGGACAGGGGGGAAGCTATGGCTACACCTTC	CASSGGQGGSYGYTF
TRBV28	TRBJ1-3	NA	NA	TGTGCCAGCAGCTACCCACGAAGGGGGGGAGGAAACACCATATATTTT	CASSYPRRGGGNTIYF
TRBV28	TRBJ2-7	NA	TRBD2	TGTGCCAGCACTAGGTCTAGCGGGGCCTACGAGCAGTACTTC	CASTRSSGAYEQYF
TRBV2	TRBJ2-2	NA	TRBD1	TGTGCCAGCAGTCAACAGGGGTCCGGGGAGCTGTTTTTT	CASSQQGSGELFF
TRBV24-1	TRBJ2-3	NA	TRBD2	TGTGCCACCAGTGTTAGGACTAGCCCAGATACGCAGTATTTT	CATSVRTSPDTQYF
TRBV9	TRBJ1-4	NA	TRBD1	TGTGCCAGCAGCGTAAGGACCGGGACAGGGAGTAAACTGTTTTTT	CASSVRTGTGSKLFF
TRBV4-1	TRBJ1-6	few	TRBD1	TGCGCCAGCAGCCAAGGGAGACCCCGGGACAGGGGATCCCGGGCCCTCCACTTT	CASSQGRPRDRGSRALHF
TRBV5-6	TRBJ1-6	NA	NA	TGTGCCAGCAGCCAGGCTTATAATTCACCCCTCCACTTT	CASSQAYNSPLHF
TRBV7-9	TRBJ1-4	NA	NA	TGTGCCAGCAGCTTACGGGACTTACTTAATGAAAAACTGTTTTTT	CASSLRDLLNEKLFF
TRBV9	TRBJ2-5	few	NA	TGTGCCAGCAGCGGCGGACTTCCCCAAGAGACCCAGTACTTC	CASSGGLPQETQYF
TRBV25-1	TRBJ2-7	NA	TRBD1	TGTGCCAGCAGGAGACAGGGGCCCACCCGAGAGCAGTACTTC	CASRRQGPTREQYF
TRBV19	TRBJ2-1	NA	TRBD2	TGTGCCAGTAAAGAGACTAGCGTCTACAATGAGCAGTTCTTC	CASKETSVYNEQFF
TRBV5-1	TRBJ1-6	NA	NA	TGCGCCAGCAGCGAAGGGGGTTCCTATAATTCACCCCTCCACTTT	CASSEGGSYNSPLHF
TRBV6-5	TRBJ1-2	once	TRBD1	TGTGCCACCCGGGGACAGAACTATGGCTACACCTTC	CATRGQNYGYTF
TRBV6-2/TRBV6-3	TRBJ1-2	NA	NA	TGTGCCAGCAGCCTCGCCTACCCCATCTATGGCTACACCTTC	CASSLAYPIYGYTF
TRBV7-8	TRBJ2-3	NA	TRBD1	TGTGCCAGCAGCTTAGCGCCGGGACAGTCAGATACGCAGTATTTT	CASSLAPGQSDTQYF
TRBV6-6	TRBJ1-1	NA	NA	TGTGCCAGCAGTTATCAGGGTAGCACTGAAGCTTTCTTT	CASSYQGSTEAFF
TRBV9	TRBJ1-6	NA	NA	TGTGCCAGCAGCCCCTCACTTCTTGGGAGTCACAATTCACCCCTCCACTTT	CASSPSLLGSHNSPLHF
TRBV6-1	TRBJ1-2	NA	NA	TGTGCCAGCAGTGACCCGGACGGGAGGATCTATGGCTACACCTTC	CASSDPDGRIYGYTF
TRBV7-9	TRBJ1-2	few	NA	TGTGCCAGCAGCTTGGGATCGGGGGGCTATGGCTACACCTTC	CASSLGSGGYGYTF
TRBV5-6	TRBJ2-1	NA	TRBD1	TGTGCCAGCAGACGGTCCGGGACAGGGATCAATGAGCAGTTCTTC	CASRRSGTGINEQFF
TRBV5-1	TRBJ2-3	NA	TRBD2	TGCGCCAGCAGCTTTGGGTTTTCCTCGGGGAGGGAGAGCACAGATACGCAGTATTTT	CASSFGFSSGRESTDTQYF
TRBV7-9	TRBJ2-2	NA	TRBD1	TGTGCCAGCAGCTTAGGAGGACAGGGCGAGAACACCGGGGAGCTGTTTTTT	CASSLGGQGENTGELFF
TRBV7-2	TRBJ2-2	NA	NA	TGTGCCAGCAGCCCCCAGGGGTCCCTCAACACCGGGGAGCTGTTTTTT	CASSPQGSLNTGELFF
TRBV18	TRBJ1-3	NA	NA	TGTGCCAGCTCACCAGGAGGGAGCTCTGGAAACACCATATATTTT	CASSPGGSSGNTIYF
TRBV7-2	TRBJ2-1	NA	TRBD2	TGTGCCAGCCTCAGCCAAGCGGGGGGGTACAATGAGCAGTTCTTC	CASLSQAGGYNEQFF
TRBV7-2	TRBJ2-5	NA	TRBD1	TGTGCCAGCAGCCCCCGACAGGGTTGGGAGACCCAGTACTTC	CASSPRQGWETQYF
TRBV7-9	TRBJ2-5	NA	NA	TGTGCCAGCAGCTTAGCTACGGTCCTTCAAGAGACCCAGTACTTC	CASSLATVLQETQYF
TRBV19	TRBJ2-7	NA	NA	TGTGCCAGTAGTATAGGGCTAGCTATCCTCTACGAGCAGTACTTC	CASSIGLAILYEQYF
TRBV9	TRBJ1-2	NA	NA	TGTGCCAGCAGCGTATCCCAGGGAAACAACTATGGCTACACCTTC	CASSVSQGNNYGYTF
TRBV3-1/TRBV3-2	TRBJ2-1	NA	TRBD1	TGTGCCAGCAGCCAAGATGGGGGGACAGGGTTCTTC	CASSQDGGTGFF
TRBV28	TRBJ1-1	once	NA	TGTGCCAGCAGTCGGGTCACTGAAGCTTTCTTT	CASSRVTEAFF
TRBV6-5	TRBJ1-2	NA	NA	TGTGCCAGCAGTTACTCGCGGGGGCGCAACTATGGCTACACCTTC	CASSYSRGRNYGYTF
TRBV29-1	TRBJ1-1	NA	NA	TGCAGCGTTGGTCGCACGCCCGGAGGGAACACTGAAGCTTTCTTT	CSVGRTPGGNTEAFF
TRBV29-1	TRBJ2-3	medium-sized	NA	TGCAGCGTTGAATGTAGGGGCGCAAATGGTACGCAGTATTTT	CSVECRGANGTQYF
TRBV1	TRBJ2-7	few	NA	TGCACCAGCAGCCAATGGCACTACGAGCAGTACTTC	CTSSQWHYEQYF
TRBV24-1	TRBJ2-2	NA	NA	TGTGCCACCAGTGATTTTCAGAACACCGGGGAGCTGTTTTTT	CATSDFQNTGELFF
TRBV11-2	TRBJ1-1	NA	NA	TGTGCCAGCAGCTTAGGCCGACAGAACACTGAAGCTTTCTTT	CASSLGRQNTEAFF
TRBV5-1	TRBJ2-3	NA	NA	TGCGCCAGCAGCTTTCAGTCAGATACGCAGTATTTT	CASSFQSDTQYF